The rows below give T cell receptor beta chains drawn from one sample of a study of cytomegalovirus exposure and HLA in healthy donors. Clones were sequenced by immunoSEQ multiplex PCR, and TCRdb holds only the in-frame ones, with some missing. The sample yields 190,000 or so clones, around three quarters seen once. The source material was PBMCs. The receptor source for this set is a boy aged 5-17 years in good health and CMV-seronegative. Both conserved end residues are part of each CDR3. The D gene is left open where the match is weak. Clone size is shown for a subset of rows, as once, few, many or a class of expanded clone.

J	V	D	size	DNA	CDR3
TRBJ2-1	TRBV7-9	-	once	TGTGCCAGCAGCTTAGGCGGACATCCCTACAATGAGCAGTTCTTC	CASSLGGHPYNEQFF
TRBJ1-2	TRBV11-3	TRBD1	few	TGTGCCAGCAGCTCCCGACAGGGGAAGGGTGGCTACACCTTC	CASSSRQGKGGYTF
TRBJ1-2	TRBV27	-	once	TGTGCCAGCAGTTTAAGGGGGTCGGATGGCTACACCTTC	CASSLRGSDGYTF
TRBJ1-5	TRBV29-1	TRBD1	once	TGCAGCGTTGTGTATCCAGGGGGCGGACAGCCCCAGCATTTT	CSVVYPGGGQPQHF
TRBJ2-7	TRBV10-3	TRBD2	-	TGTGCCATCAGCGATAGCGGGAGCTCCTACGAGCAGTACTTC	CAISDSGSSYEQYF
TRBJ2-5	TRBV12-5	TRBD2	few	TGTGCTAGTGGTTTGGTATTCGGGACTAACCAAGAGACCCAGTACTTC	CASGLVFGTNQETQYF
TRBJ1-1	TRBV25-1	TRBD1	-	TGTGCCAGCAGTGAATCCGGGACAGTTGTATTGAACACTGAAGCTTTCTTT	CASSESGTVVLNTEAFF
TRBJ1-2	TRBV7-2	-	once	TGTGCCAGCAGCCCAACATCGAGACAGCCCTCTAACTATGGCTACACCTTC	CASSPTSRQPSNYGYTF
TRBJ1-1	TRBV15	TRBD1	few	TGTGCCACCAGCACAGGACAGGGCTCAACTGAAGCTTTCTTT	CATSTGQGSTEAFF
TRBJ1-5	TRBV6-5	-	-	TGTGCCAGCAGTTCGGGACTCCAGCCCCAGCATTTT	CASSSGLQPQHF
TRBJ1-3	TRBV19	-	-	TGTGCCAGTAGTATCTACGCGGACACTTCCTCTGGAAACACCATATATTTT	CASSIYADTSSGNTIYF
TRBJ2-7	TRBV6-5	TRBD2	-	TGTGCCAGCAGTTACGAGCGGGGCTCCTACGAGCAGTACTTC	CASSYERGSYEQYF
TRBJ2-1	TRBV5-8	TRBD2	-	TGTGCCAGCAGCTTGGGACTAGCGGCCTACAATGAGCAGTTCTTC	CASSLGLAAYNEQFF
TRBJ2-5	TRBV11-3	TRBD1	few	TGTGCCAGCAGCTTAGAAGGGGGCACGGAGACCCAGTACTTC	CASSLEGGTETQYF